This T cell receptor (beta chain) derives from a study of blood T cell repertoires in COVID-19. The data were produced by immunoSEQ multiplex PCR, yet TCRdb's version contains in-frame clones alone and is incomplete. This repertoire shows some 300,000 clones, roughly 89% found once; its top ten account for less than 3.5%. The source is a woman aged 45-60 years who had been exposed to COVID-19. Sample: PBMCs or T cells enriched from blood (not recorded which).

The chain's CDR3 is CASSLDLGGGGETQYF. The CDR3, as DNA: TGCGCCAGCAGCTTGGACCTCGGCGGGGGAGGAGAGACCCAGTACTTC. This chain joins TRBV5-1 and TRBJ2-5; TRBD2 agrees at 7 bases. The V gene end was trimmed by 0 bases and the J gene end by 4 bases; junction bases not matched to a gene: 9. The CDR3 consists of 16 residues. Germline V CDR1 and CDR2: SGHRS, YFSETQ. The entire variable domain, with the rest obtained from reference TRBV5-1 and TRBJ2-5, is as follows: KAGVTQTPRYLIKTRGQQVTLSCSPISGHRSVSWYQQTPGQGLQFLFEYFSETQRNKGNFPGRFSGRQFSNSRSEMNVSTLELGDSALYLCASSLDLGGGGETQYFGPGTRLLVL.